These 30 T cell receptor beta chains came from one sample sequenced in a study of shared clonotypes between healthy human individuals. The protocol was immunoSEQ multiplex PCR, while the TCRdb copy is restricted to in-frame clones and leaves out a portion. Among about 2.4 million clones listed, 93% were seen once. The sample was naive CD4+ T cells from PBMCs. Subset defined: CD45RA+ positively selected. These receptors all stem from a man in his late teens or twenties in good health. Some clones in this sample may be carry-over from other donors' samples.

This sequence joins TRBV11-2 and TRBJ2-4; D is unclear. This CDR3 has 15 amino acids. Per the germline V gene, CDR1 is SGHAT and CDR2 is FQNNGV. Trimming pared 2 bases from V and 0 bases from J, leaving 8 bases between. The CDR3: CASSLIGKAKNIQYF. DNA for the CDR3: TGTGCCAGCAGCTTAATAGGGAAAGCCAAAAACATTCAGTACTTC.

The chain employs TRBV10-3 and TRBJ2-2; TRBD1 matches 8 bases. Trimming at V came to 2 bases and at J to 2 bases, leaving 10 bases not matched to a gene. There are 18 residues in the CDR3. Germline V gene data show CDR1 as ENHRY and CDR2 as SYGVKD. CDR3 nucleotides: TGTGCCATCAGTGAGGCCTGGACAGGGCTCTCTAACACCGGGGAGCTGTTTTTT. It translates to CAISEAWTGLSNTGELFF.

This chain links TRBV2 with TRBJ2-1, with TRBD2 matching 7 bases. This CDR3 contains 13 residues. The germline CDR1 and CDR2 sequences are SNHLY and FYNNEI. J lost 3 bases, V lost 5 bases, and 1 base had no gene match. The CDR3 loop is CASSREVYNEQFF. The CDR3 DNA reads as TGTGCCAGCAGTCGGGAGGTCTACAATGAGCAGTTCTTC.

Comments on this clone: This sample also contains other DNA sequences that code for the same CDR3. J is TRBJ2-7 and V is TRBV20-1, with a possible D match to TRBD1 (5 bases). Between the trimmed V and J ends, which lost 5 bases and 2 bases, there was a span of 7 bases. CDR3 length: 11 residues. Per the germline V gene, CDR1 is DFQATT and CDR2 is SNEGSKA (reference sequence). CDR3 coding DNA: TGCAGTGCTCTGACAGCCTACGAGCAGTACTTC. This codes for CSALTAYEQYF.

The V call is TRBV19, the J call TRBJ2-7; unclear D gene. The CDR3 extends over 12 amino acids. V gave up 6 bases and J gave up 6 bases, with 12 bases separating them. Germline CDR1 and CDR2: LNHDA and SQIVND (reference sequence). This CDR3 reads CASRTGGGEQYF. The CDR3 DNA reads as TGTGCCAGTAGGACCGGTGGCGGCGAGCAGTACTTC.

This clone was picked up one time. The chain carries TRBV7-9 and TRBJ2-1, with TRBD1 matching 7 bases. Germline V gives CDR1 SEHNR, CDR2 FQNEAQ (reference sequence). This CDR3 contains 17 residues. J gave up 3 bases and V 3 bases, and 11 bases lay outside the gene matches. The CDR3 coding sequence is TGTGCCAGCAGCTTCCCCCTTCGACAGGGTGTCTACAATGAGCAGTTCTTC. This encodes CASSFPLRQGVYNEQFF.

This rearrangement joins TRBV5-1 to TRBJ2-3, with 12 positions matching TRBD1. V shed 4 bases, J shed 4 bases, and the junction held 7 bases outside the gene matches. This CDR3 comprises 16 residues. In germline, CDR1 is SGHRS, CDR2 YFSETQ. The CDR3 protein is CASSVGTGGLPDTQYF. DNA for the CDR3: TGCGCCAGCAGCGTAGGGACAGGGGGCCTTCCAGATACGCAGTATTTT.

The DNA for the CDR3 is TGTGCCAGCAGCCTACTTGGCGGACACTCCGACGCCAACTACGAGCAGTACTTC. Protein: CASSLLGGHSDANYEQYF. The chain carries TRBV5-8 and TRBJ2-7; D perhaps matches TRBD1 (5 bases). This CDR3 contains 18 residues. V shed 4 bases and J shed 3 bases, with 26 bases lying between them. The germline V gene encodes CDR1 SGHTS and CDR2 YDEGEE.

CDR3 region: CAGKTGIDQPQHF. Here the CDR3 DNA reads TGTGCCGGAAAGACAGGGATTGATCAGCCCCAGCATTTT. The V gene is TRBV6-1, the J gene TRBJ1-5, with TRBD1 matching 7 bases. Unmatched junction bases numbered 9, after V lost 11 bases and J lost 5 bases. This CDR3 region has 13 residues. Germline V gene lookup returns CDR1 MNHNS and CDR2 SASEGT.

A single count supports this clone. The gene calls are TRBV20-1 and TRBJ2-1; D uncertain. Germline V lookup: CDR1 DFQATT, CDR2 SNEGSKA (reference sequence). The CDR3 contains 10 residues. Between the trimmed V and J ends, which lost 3 bases and 8 bases, there was a span of 5 bases. The CDR3 sequence is CSARFDEQFF. CDR3 coding DNA: TGCAGTGCTAGGTTCGATGAGCAGTTCTTC.

The CDR3 DNA reads as TGTGCCAGCAGCTTTGGTGGGGACAGGGGGCGGACTGAAGCTTTCTTT. It encodes CASSFGGDRGRTEAFF. The rearrangement uses TRBV5-4 and TRBJ1-1; 12 bases agree with TRBD1. With 2 bases clipped from V and 5 bases from J, the junction kept 7 bases outside the gene matches. Germline V gives CDR1 SGHNT, CDR2 YYREEE (reference sequence). The CDR3 has 16 amino acids.

The chain is built from TRBV7-2 and TRBJ2-7, with unresolved D. The CDR3 contains 15 residues. The germline V gene encodes CDR1 SGHTA and CDR2 FQGNSA. V lost 1 base, J lost 0 bases, and 10 bases lay in between. CDR3 residues: CASSLVGRISYEQYF. The CDR3 DNA follows: TGTGCCAGCAGCTTAGTAGGGCGAATCTCCTACGAGCAGTACTTC.

J is TRBJ2-5 and V is TRBV2, with 15 bases fitting TRBD2. Germline loops: CDR1 SNHLY, CDR2 FYNNEI. The CDR3 length is 17 residues. J was trimmed by 2 bases and V by 7 bases; bases with no gene match: 8. CDR3: CASTPGLAGGRQETQYF. The CDR3 nucleotides are TGTGCCAGCACCCCGGGACTAGCGGGAGGTCGGCAAGAGACCCAGTACTTC.

The chain recombines TRBV7-2 with TRBJ2-7; TRBD1 or TRBD2 may be the D gene (5 bases each). Trimming left V 4 bases short and J 6 bases short, with 19 bases between. Germline assignment: CDR1 SGHTA and CDR2 FQGNSA. CDR3 size: 15 residues. CDR3 sequence (DNA): TGTGCCAGCAGCTCGAGTCGGGGCGGAATTGCCGAGCAGTACTTC. This gives the protein CASSSSRGGIAEQYF.

The V gene is TRBV28, the J gene TRBJ1-6; D remains unclear. This CDR3 contains 15 residues. V dropped 7 bases and J dropped 2 bases, with 12 bases sitting between them. Per the germline V gene, CDR1 is MDHEN and CDR2 is SYDVKM. The CDR3: CASILGSPYNSPLHF. The CDR3 DNA follows: TGTGCCAGCATCTTGGGCAGCCCCTATAATTCACCCCTCCACTTT.

The genes are TRBV4-2 and TRBJ2-1; 14 bases map to TRBD2. The CDR3 extends over 17 amino acids. Germline-derived CDR1 and CDR2 are LGHNA and YNFKEQ. Trimming cost V 7 bases and J 0 bases; bases outside gene matches: 5. The CDR3 coding sequence is TGTGCCAGCACAGGACTAGCGGGAGGTCCCTCCTACAATGAGCAGTTCTTC. Amino acid sequence: CASTGLAGGPSYNEQFF.

The V call is TRBV7-9, the J call TRBJ2-7; a weak D match, TRBD2 (6 bases). Between the trimmed V and J ends, which lost 5 bases and 3 bases, there was a span of 14 bases. The CDR3 runs 14 residues. CDR1 is SEHNR, CDR2 FQNEAQ, per germline (reference sequence). The CDR3, as DNA: TGTGCCAGCAGCCAAAGCGGGTCGGGCTACGAGCAGTACTTC. This gives the protein CASSQSGSGYEQYF. Variable domain in full (rest from reference TRBV7-9 and TRBJ2-7): DTGVSQNPRHKITKRGQNVTFRCDPISEHNRLYWYRQTLGQGPEFLTYFQNEAQLEKSRLLSDRFSAERPKGSFSTLEIQRTEQGDSAMYLCASSQSGSGYEQYFGPGTRLTVT.

The gene calls are TRBV18 and TRBJ2-1, with a tentative D call TRBD2 (6 bases). Looked up from germline, CDR1 is KGHSH and CDR2 is LQKENI. This CDR3 is built from 15 residues. V was clipped by 2 bases and J by 8 bases, with 16 bases between them. CDR3 region: CASSPFGRGSDEQFF. CDR3 nucleotide sequence: TGTGCCAGCTCACCATTCGGTCGGGGGAGTGATGAGCAGTTCTTC.

This sequence joins TRBV29-1 and TRBJ2-1, with D possibly called TRBD1 or TRBD2 (5 bases each). The germline CDR1 and CDR2 sequences are SQVTM and ANQGSEA. This CDR3 is 15 amino acids long. V was pared by 7 bases and J by 0 bases, with 16 bases between. The CDR3 protein is CSAAGAADSYNEQFF. The CDR3 DNA sequence: TGCAGCGCTGCCGGGGCAGCGGACTCCTACAATGAGCAGTTCTTC.

V and J are TRBV28 and TRBJ2-4, with D unclear. The CDR3 has 13 residues. The germline V and J ends were trimmed by 8 bases and 6 bases, with 14 bases remaining between them. CDR1 is MDHEN, CDR2 SYDVKM, per germline. The CDR3 protein is CASSYPPGNIQYF. CDR3 DNA sequence: TGTGCCAGCTCATACCCCCCGGGAAACATTCAGTACTTC.

Remarks on this clone: In the same sample, other DNA sequences code for this CDR3. The chain is built from TRBV19 and TRBJ2-3; D gene ambiguous. Per the germline V gene, CDR1 is LNHDA and CDR2 is SQIVND (reference sequence). CDR3 length: 11 amino acids. Trimming took off 3 bases at V and 6 bases at J, with 4 bases between the two ends. This chain's CDR3 is CASSIRDTQYF. CDR3 nucleotide sequence: TGTGCCAGTAGTATTCGGGATACGCAGTATTTT.

The chain is built from TRBV29-1 and TRBJ2-1; 11 nucleotides match TRBD2. J gave up 6 bases and V 7 bases, and 14 bases lay outside the gene matches. Per germline, CDR1 SQVTM and CDR2 ANQGSEA. CDR3 length: 16 amino acids. The CDR3 nucleotides are TGCAGCGGGAAGCTAGCGGGAGGCCCTACGGGCAATGAGCAGTTCTTC. Its translation: CSGKLAGGPTGNEQFF.

This chain uses TRBV5-6 with TRBJ2-1; D remains ambiguous. In germline, CDR1 is SGHDT, CDR2 YYEEEE. The CDR3 sequence is 13 residues long. V was shortened by 2 bases and J by 10 bases, with 13 bases between the two germline ends. The DNA of the CDR3 is TGTGCCAGCAGCTTAGTGGGTCCTGGGGAGCAGTTCTTC. Its translation is CASSLVGPGEQFF.

CDR3 bases: TGTGCCAGTAGTGCGGGACAGGGGAAGGGCAATCAGCCCCAGCATTTT. Protein product: CASSAGQGKGNQPQHF. This chain connects TRBV19 to TRBJ1-5, with 10 positions matching TRBD1. Trimming cost V 5 bases and J 2 bases; bases outside gene matches: 6. CDR3 length: 16 amino acids. CDR1 and CDR2 (germline): LNHDA, SQIVND (reference sequence).

The chain employs TRBV6-1 and TRBJ1-2, with no clear D. Looked up from germline, CDR1 is MNHNS and CDR2 is SASEGT. Trimming pared 7 bases from V and 4 bases from J, leaving 10 bases between. The CDR3 has 12 amino acids. This CDR3 reads CASTPGPYGYTF. The DNA for the CDR3 is TGTGCCAGCACCCCCGGTCCCTATGGCTACACCTTC.

The chain links TRBV19 to TRBJ2-1; 9 bases line up with TRBD2. This CDR3 comprises 14 residues. CDR1 LNHDA and CDR2 SQIVND come from the germline V gene (reference sequence). V lost 4 bases to trimming and J lost 9 bases; unmatched junction nucleotides: 7. The CDR3: CASSSGRALGEQFF. The CDR3 DNA sequence: TGTGCCAGTAGTAGCGGGAGGGCCCTCGGTGAGCAGTTCTTC.

In its sample, this clone was seen once. The CDR3 DNA reads TGCGCCAGCAGCTTTCCATCCCCAGATACGCAGTATTTT. Translating gives CASSFPSPDTQYF. This rearrangement joins TRBV5-1 to TRBJ2-3, with D uncertain. The germline V gene encodes CDR1 SGHRS and CDR2 YFSETQ. Trimming left V 2 bases short and J 4 bases short, with 8 bases between. The CDR3 spans 13 residues.

The V gene is TRBV6-5, the J gene TRBJ1-2; possibly TRBD1 for D (5 bases). Trimming left V 6 bases short and J 8 bases short, with 16 bases between. The CDR3 is 13 amino acids. Germline CDR1 is MNHEY and CDR2 is SVGAGI. The CDR3: CASRQGQGDGYTF. CDR3 DNA: TGTGCCAGCAGGCAGGGTCAAGGAGACGGCTACACCTTC.

A remark on this clone: Mismatch with germline at one junction end may stem from a read error. This CDR3 reads CAWSRVSGNF. The CDR3 DNA follows: TGTGCCTGGAGCCGGGTGTCGGGGAATTTT. This chain uses TRBV30 with TRBJ1-1; no firm D call. This CDR3 contains 10 residues. CDR1 is GTSNPN, CDR2 SVGIG, per germline (reference sequence).

Regarding this clone: Other DNA sequences of this sample code for an identical CDR3. This chain uses TRBV6-1 with TRBJ1-5; 7 bases agree with TRBD1. Germline values: CDR1 MNHNS, CDR2 SASEGT. The ends lost 4 bases at V and 0 bases at J; junction bases unmatched: 3. CDR3 length: 15 residues. CDR3 loop: CASSGTGGSNQPQHF. DNA for the CDR3: TGTGCCAGCAGTGGGACAGGAGGTAGCAATCAGCCCCAGCATTTT.